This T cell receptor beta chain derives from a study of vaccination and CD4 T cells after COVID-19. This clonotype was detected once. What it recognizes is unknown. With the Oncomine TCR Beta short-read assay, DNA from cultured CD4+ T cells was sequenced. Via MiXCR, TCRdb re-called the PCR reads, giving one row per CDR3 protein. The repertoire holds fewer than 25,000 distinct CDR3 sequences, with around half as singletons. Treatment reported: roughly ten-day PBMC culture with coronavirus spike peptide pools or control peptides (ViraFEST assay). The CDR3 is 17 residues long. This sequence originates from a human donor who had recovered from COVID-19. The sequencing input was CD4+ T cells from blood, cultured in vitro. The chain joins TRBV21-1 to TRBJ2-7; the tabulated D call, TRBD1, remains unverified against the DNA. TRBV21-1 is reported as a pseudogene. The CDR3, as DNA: TGTGCCAGCAGCAAAGGGGCGGTGGAACACTGGGTCTACGAGCAGTACTTC. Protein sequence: CASSKGAVEHWVYEQYF.